This T cell receptor (beta chain) was captured in a study of OX40 agonist ivuxolimab in advanced cancers. Turning to this clone: What it recognizes is unknown.

Clones were read by immunoSEQ multiplex PCR, and TCRdb kept only the in-frame ones, dropping some. This table has fewer than 60,000 clones, around 82% appearing once. The ends lost 4 bases at V and 2 bases at J; junction bases unmatched: 8. The CDR3 totals 15 residues. Study outcomes and limitations: Researchers did not determine the expanded peripheral T cells' antigen specificity. There were, on average, more expanded clones in CD8+ T cells than in CD4+.

Sequenced here: CD4+ or CD8+ T cells sorted from blood, sampled in a trial of the OX40 agonist ivuxolimab. The chain couples TRBV23-1 to TRBJ2-7, with 7 bases that match TRBD1. TRBV23-1 qualifies as an ORF whose function is uncertain. The clonotype comes from an adult with an advanced solid tumor such as melanoma, head and neck, liver or kidney cancer. The DNA for the CDR3 is TGCGCCAGCAGTCGCGGACAGGAGTTAACCTACGAGCAGTACTTC. It yields the protein CASSRGQELTYEQYF.